This entry concerns a single T cell receptor beta chain. The target antigen is unknown. This entry belongs to a study of T cells in Graves' hyperthyroidism and ophthalmopathy. Study observations and caveats: A model built on 13 V-J features separated ophthalmopathy from stable hyperthyroidism.

TCR beta CDR3 region amplification was performed from RNA transcripts. The TCR CDR3 was amplified in a first-round RT-PCR using the HTBI primer set. Each CDR3 protein gets one entry after TCRdb re-called the multiplex PCR reads with MiXCR. The sample carries over 650,000 distinct CDR3 sequences, roughly 15% recorded once. Each diagnosis drew on symptoms, thyroxine, TRAb, thyroid ultrasound and orbital computed tomography findings. Each 10 ml fresh peripheral blood draw supplied the PBMCs. The germline CDR1 and CDR2 sequences are SNHLY and FYNNEI. The CDR3 loop spans 13 amino acids. V was cut by 5 bases and J by 5 bases, with 12 bases left in between.

The sample comprised blood. The receptor was isolated from a man younger than 30 with Graves' hyperthyroidism. This chain connects TRBV2 to TRBJ2-5; D unresolved. CDR3 region: CASSLGYEETQYF. In DNA, the CDR3 is TGTGCCAGCAGTCTAGGTTATGAGGAGACCCAGTACTTC.